These 27 T cell receptor beta chains were sequenced from one sample in a study of blood T cell repertoires in COVID-19. Clones were sequenced by immunoSEQ multiplex PCR, and TCRdb holds only the in-frame ones, with some missing. The data hold roughly 180,000 clones, with 65% to 85% observed a single time. The sequencing input was PBMCs or T cells enriched from blood (not recorded which). All receptors derive from a woman aged 40 to 50 with acute COVID-19.

The chain is built from TRBV18 and TRBJ1-2; 11 positions agree with TRBD1. CDR1 is KGHSH and CDR2 is LQKENI in the germline V gene. The V segment lost 3 bases and the J segment 7 bases; nucleotides outside the gene matches: 7. The CDR3 spans 15 residues. DNA of the CDR3: TGTGCCAGCTCACCCCTAGGACAGGGGGCGCTTGGCTACACCTTC. This gives the protein CASSPLGQGALGYTF.

This clone was seen just once. The genes are TRBV7-8 and TRBJ2-3, with 8 positions matching TRBD2. Losses at the gene ends were 6 bases for V and 0 bases for J; bases not matched to a gene: 14. The CDR3 totals 18 residues. The germline V gene has CDR1 SGHVS and CDR2 FQNEAQ. CDR3 nucleotide sequence: TGTGCCAGCAGGGTTGCTAGCGGGCCTCCTTCTAGCACAGATACGCAGTATTTT. Protein sequence: CASRVASGPPSSTDTQYF.

This sequence joins TRBV9 and TRBJ1-1, with TRBD1 identical over 8 bases. The germline CDR1 and CDR2 sequences are SGDLS and YYNGEE. The CDR3 has 14 residues. After removal of 4 bases from V and 11 bases from J, the junction contained 13 bases not matched to a gene. The CDR3 reads CASSRTGNNDVAFF. CDR3 nucleotide sequence: TGTGCCAGCAGCCGGACAGGGAATAACGATGTGGCTTTCTTT. Supplemented by reference TRBV9 and TRBJ1-1, the full variable domain reads DSGVTQTPKHLITATGQRVTLRCSPRSGDLSVYWYQQSLDQGLQFLIQYYNGEERAKGNILERFSAQQFPDLHSELNLSSLELGDSALYFCASSRTGNNDVAFFGQGTRLTVV.

The CDR3 nucleotides read TGTGCCAGCAGCTTAATCGGCAGGGACACTGAAGCTTTCTTT. Translating it yields CASSLIGRDTEAFF. V gene TRBV7-3 combines with J gene TRBJ1-1; possible D gene TRBD1, 5 bases. The germline gives CDR1 SGHTA, CDR2 FQGTGA. The V end lost 1 base, the J end lost 3 bases, and 9 bases lay between the germline ends. This CDR3 has 14 residues.

The V gene is TRBV19, the J gene TRBJ1-3; the D is unclear. The CDR3 has 13 residues. V was pared by 6 bases and J by 0 bases, with 6 bases between. Germline CDR1 is LNHDA and CDR2 is SQIVND (reference sequence). The CDR3 sequence: CASSENSGNTIYF. The CDR3 DNA reads as TGTGCCAGTAGCGAGAACTCTGGAAACACCATATATTTT.

This clone came up once. The CDR3 DNA reads TGCAGTGCTAGTATGGCTAGCGGGGTTCAAGAGACCCAGTACTTC. Residues: CSASMASGVQETQYF. The chain has TRBV20-1 and TRBJ2-5; 9 bases agree with TRBD2. V gave up 3 bases and J gave up 2 bases; unmatched junction bases: 7. The CDR3 sequence is 15 residues long. Germline V CDR1 and CDR2: DFQATT, SNEGSKA (reference sequence).

The rearrangement uses TRBV5-4 and TRBJ2-5; 10 bases line up with TRBD2. After removal of 3 bases from V and 3 bases from J, the junction contained 8 bases not matched to a gene. The CDR3 totals 16 residues. CDR1 is SGHNT and CDR2 is YYREEE in the germline V gene (reference sequence). In DNA, the CDR3 is TGTGCCAGCAGCTATATAGCGGGAGGAGGGAAAGAGACCCAGTACTTC. Amino acids: CASSYIAGGGKETQYF.

This clone was found once. The chain couples TRBV6-5 to TRBJ1-5; no reliable D call. In germline, CDR1 is MNHEY, CDR2 SVGAGI. The CDR3 totals 10 residues. V was pared by 8 bases and J by 3 bases, with 2 bases between. CDR3 bases: TGTGCCAGCCACAATCAGCCCCAGCATTTT. It specifies CASHNQPQHF.

This chain connects TRBV19 to TRBJ2-7, with 8 bases identical to TRBD2. V was clipped by 5 bases and J by 2 bases; unmatched bases: 2. The CDR3 covers 13 residues. The germline V gene encodes CDR1 LNHDA and CDR2 SQIVND (reference sequence). The DNA of the CDR3 is TGTGCCAGTAGTGCAGCGGGGGCCTACGAGCAGTACTTC. As protein: CASSAAGAYEQYF.

The chain has TRBV9 and TRBJ2-1, with TRBD2 identical over 9 bases. The CDR3 consists of 15 residues. CDR1 and CDR2 from the germline V gene are SGDLS and YYNGEE. The trim removed 4 bases at V and 10 bases at J, leaving 12 bases unmatched. The CDR3 protein is CASSPLAGIPGEQFF. The CDR3, as DNA: TGTGCCAGCAGCCCCCTAGCGGGAATCCCGGGGGAGCAGTTCTTC.

The V call is TRBV7-8, the J call TRBJ1-5; D is undetermined. This CDR3 is built from 13 residues. V was shortened by 1 base and J by 5 bases, with 6 bases between the two germline ends. Germline V gene data show CDR1 as SGHVS and CDR2 as FQNEAQ. The CDR3 here is CASSLGLDQPQHF. The CDR3 region has the DNA TGTGCCAGCAGCTTAGGTTTAGATCAGCCCCAGCATTTT. Full variable domain (outside the CDR3, taken from reference TRBV7-8 and TRBJ1-5): GAGVSQSPRYKVAKRGQDVALRCDPISGHVSLFWYQQALGQGPEFLTYFQNEAQLDKSGLPSDRFFAERPEGSVSTLKIQRTQQEDSAVYLCASSLGLDQPQHFGDGTRLSIL.

V gene TRBV12-5 combines with J gene TRBJ1-5, with D hard to call. The CDR3 loop spans 16 amino acids. Germline lookup yields CDR1 LGHNT and CDR2 FRNRAP. Trimming took off 3 bases at V and 0 bases at J, with 12 bases between the two ends. The CDR3 region is CASGLAAGSSNQPQHF. The DNA of the CDR3 is TGTGCTAGTGGTTTAGCGGCAGGAAGTAGCAATCAGCCCCAGCATTTT.

The gene calls are TRBV6-6 and TRBJ1-5; no reliable D call. CDR3 length: 15 amino acids. CDR1 is MNHNY and CDR2 is SVGAGI in the germline V gene (reference sequence). V was cut by 5 bases and J by 2 bases, with 13 bases left in between. The chain's CDR3 is CASSDSDGGNQPQHF. The CDR3 region has the DNA TGTGCCAGCAGTGATAGCGATGGGGGCAATCAGCCCCAGCATTTT.

V gene TRBV19 combines with J gene TRBJ2-4, with 7 positions matching TRBD2. Germline loops: CDR1 LNHDA, CDR2 SQIVND (reference sequence). The CDR3 contains 12 residues. Trimming took 5 bases from V and 6 from J; bases not matched to a gene: 1. The CDR3 region is CASSPGGNIQYF. The CDR3 bases are TGTGCCAGTAGTCCGGGAGGAAACATTCAGTACTTC. The full variable domain, with the rest looked up from reference TRBV19 and TRBJ2-4, is DGGITQSPKYLFRKEGQNVTLSCEQNLNHDAMYWYRQDPGQGLRLIYYSQIVNDFQKGDIAEGYSVSREKKESFPLTVTSAQKNPTAFYLCASSPGGNIQYFGAGTRLSVL.

The chain joins TRBV19 to TRBJ1-1, with 8 nucleotides matching TRBD1. The CDR3 extends over 14 amino acids. V gave up 5 bases and J gave up 7 bases; unmatched junction bases: 9. Germline V gene lookup returns CDR1 LNHDA and CDR2 SQIVND (reference sequence). The CDR3 is CASSVTGALLEAFF. In DNA, the CDR3 is TGTGCCAGTAGTGTGACAGGGGCCCTACTTGAAGCTTTCTTT.

V gene TRBV28 combines with J gene TRBJ1-2; 7 bases map to TRBD1. Germline CDR1 reads MDHEN; CDR2 reads SYDVKM. V dropped 4 bases and J dropped 0; count of bases not matched to a gene: 2. The CDR3 sequence is 14 residues long. Written as DNA, the CDR3 is TGTGCCAGCAGTTCCGACAGGGCTAACTATGGCTACACCTTC. It translates to CASSSDRANYGYTF.

The V gene is TRBV4-1, the J gene TRBJ1-4, with 11 positions matching TRBD1. V trimming: 5 bases; J trimming: 7 bases; junction bases outside the gene matches: 3. Looked up from germline, CDR1 is MGHRA and CDR2 is YSYEKL. This CDR3 is 14 amino acids long. DNA for the CDR3: TGCGCCAGCAGCACCGGGACAGGGGGTGAAAAACTGTTTTTT. Residues: CASSTGTGGEKLFF.

This clone was detected only once. This sequence joins TRBV30 and TRBJ2-5; 11 bases map to TRBD2. The CDR3 contains 14 residues. The V gene's germline CDR1 is GTSNPN and CDR2 SVGIG (reference sequence). V dropped 4 bases and J dropped 5; count of bases not matched to a gene: 6. CDR3 amino acids: CAWMTSGVEETQYF. The CDR3 DNA reads as TGTGCCTGGATGACTAGCGGGGTCGAGGAGACCCAGTACTTC. Complete variable domain (other parts from reference TRBV30 and TRBJ2-5): SQTIHQWPATLVQPVGSPLSLECTVEGTSNPNLYWYRQAAGRGLQLLFYSVGIGQISSEVPQNLSASRPQDRQFILSSKKLLLSDSGFYLCAWMTSGVEETQYFGPGTRLLVL.

The CDR3 loop is CASRAGTGSNEQFF. The CDR3 bases are TGCGCCAGCAGGGCCGGGACAGGGAGCAATGAGCAGTTCTTC. The chain joins TRBV5-1 to TRBJ2-1, with 9 bases that match TRBD1. Germline CDR1 and CDR2: SGHRS and YFSETQ. V lost 5 bases, J lost 6 bases, and 6 bases stayed unmatched. The CDR3 sequence is 14 residues long. The variable domain in full, with the rest retrieved from reference TRBV5-1 and TRBJ2-1, is KAGVTQTPRYLIKTRGQQVTLSCSPISGHRSVSWYQQTPGQGLQFLFEYFSETQRNKGNFPGRFSGRQFSNSRSEMNVSTLELGDSALYLCASRAGTGSNEQFFGPGTRLTVL.

The V gene is TRBV5-6, the J gene TRBJ2-1, with 8 bases identical to TRBD2. This CDR3 region has 15 residues. Germline assignment: CDR1 SGHDT and CDR2 YYEEEE. V shed 5 bases, J shed 0 bases, and the junction held 4 bases outside the gene matches. CDR3 DNA: TGTGCCAGCAGGGTTAGCGGGGCCTCCTACAATGAGCAGTTCTTC. Amino acid sequence: CASRVSGASYNEQFF.

This sequence joins TRBV9 and TRBJ2-3; TRBD2 matches at 10 bases. The CDR3 loop spans 16 amino acids. Germline trimming cut 2 bases from V and 5 bases from J; bases unmatched to any gene: 8. CDR1 and CDR2 from the germline V gene are SGDLS and YYNGEE. The chain's CDR3 is CASSVGLAGEIDTQYF. The CDR3 bases are TGTGCCAGCAGCGTCGGTCTAGCGGGAGAAATAGATACGCAGTATTTT.

The chain is built from TRBV5-1 and TRBJ2-3; 7 nucleotides agree with TRBD1. V lost 4 bases, J lost 0 bases, and 5 bases stayed unmatched. The CDR3 has 15 amino acids. Per the germline V gene, CDR1 is SGHRS and CDR2 is YFSETQ. Here the CDR3 reads CASSGPGQSTDTQYF. The CDR3 DNA sequence: TGCGCCAGCAGCGGTCCGGGACAGAGCACAGATACGCAGTATTTT.

This chain joins TRBV6-5 and TRBJ2-5; D may be TRBD2 (6 bases). V lost 6 bases, J lost 2 bases, and 13 bases lay in between. The CDR3 is made up of 14 amino acids. Germline lookup yields CDR1 MNHEY and CDR2 SVGAGI. The CDR3 nucleotides read TGTGCCAGCAGCTCCGGGGGATATCAAGAGACCCAGTACTTC. Translation gives CASSSGGYQETQYF.

The gene calls are TRBV7-9 and TRBJ1-6, with D uncertain. Germline lookup yields CDR1 SEHNR and CDR2 FQNEAQ (reference sequence). The V end was cut by 5 bases, the J end by 13 bases, with 21 bases between. This CDR3 is 15 amino acids long. As DNA, the CDR3 is TGTGCCAGCAGCCACAATCCCGGGTTACAATCGCCCCTCCACTTT. Amino acid sequence: CASSHNPGLQSPLHF.

The DNA for the CDR3 is TGTGCCAGCAGAGTCACTATGAACACTGAAGCTTTCTTT. Its protein is CASRVTMNTEAFF. The chain recombines TRBV2 with TRBJ1-1; D gene unclear. Germline-derived CDR1 and CDR2 are SNHLY and FYNNEI. The CDR3 runs 13 residues. V was cut by 6 bases and J by 0 bases, with 8 bases left in between.

This clone was seen a handful of times. The CDR3 reads CASSLAGKKQETQYF. CDR3 nucleotides: TGTGCCAGTAGTCTAGCAGGGAAGAAGCAAGAGACCCAGTACTTC. The rearrangement joins TRBV19 to TRBJ2-5; D assignment may be TRBD1 or TRBD2 (5 bases each). Trimming took off 5 bases at V and 2 bases at J, with 15 bases between the two ends. Germline V CDR1 and CDR2: LNHDA, SQIVND (reference sequence). CDR3 length: 15 residues.

The chain couples TRBV10-3 to TRBJ1-5; D may be TRBD1 (5 bases). This CDR3 is built from 13 residues. Germline V gene sequence: CDR1 ENHRY, CDR2 SYGVKD. V dropped 10 bases and J dropped 5 bases, with 15 bases sitting between them. For the CDR3, the DNA is TGTGCCACCCGTCGTCCGGGGGATCAGCCCCAGCATTTT. Protein product: CATRRPGDQPQHF.